What follows are 23 T cell receptor beta chains derived from one specimen sequenced in a study of intratumoral heterogeneity in liver cancer. Only in-frame clones appear in the TCRdb table, and some are missing; sequencing was by immunoSEQ multiplex PCR. The sample lists 5,500 to 6,000 clones, approximately 71% occurring once. Sequencing used tumor-adjacent normal tissue, obtained before any cancer treatment. Receptors were obtained from a man in his 70s with hepatocellular carcinoma.

V and J are TRBV3-1 (or the pseudogene TRBV3-2) and TRBJ2-1; 8 bases are a match to TRBD1. Germline V gene data show CDR1 as LGHDT and CDR2 as YNNKEL (reference sequence). Trimming cost V 4 bases and J 0 bases; bases outside gene matches: 11. The CDR3 is made up of 18 amino acids. The DNA of the CDR3 is TGTGCCAGCAGCCGAGACAGGGGAATGGCTGACTCCTACAATGAGCAGTTCTTC. Translation: CASSRDRGMADSYNEQFF.

The chain links TRBV6-6 to TRBJ2-2; 9 nucleotides match TRBD1. J was trimmed by 2 bases and V by 6 bases; bases with no gene match: 4. The CDR3 sequence is 15 residues long. The germline V gene has CDR1 MNHNY and CDR2 SVGAGI (reference sequence). The DNA of the CDR3 is TGTGCCAGCAGCCAGGGACAGGGAAACACCGGGGAGCTGTTTTTT. This translates into CASSQGQGNTGELFF.

The gene calls are TRBV28 and TRBJ1-2; D possibly corresponds to TRBD1 (5 bases). The germline CDR1 and CDR2 sequences are MDHEN and SYDVKM. The V end was cut by 2 bases, the J end by 4 bases, with 11 bases between. The CDR3 consists of 14 residues. The CDR3 protein is CASSLGGIGYGYTF. Here the CDR3 DNA reads TGTGCCAGCAGTTTAGGGGGAATTGGCTATGGCTACACCTTC.

This chain connects TRBV19 to TRBJ2-3, with 8 nucleotides matching TRBD1. Germline V gene sequence: CDR1 LNHDA, CDR2 SQIVND (reference sequence). CDR3 size: 17 residues. J was trimmed by 0 bases and V by 8 bases; bases with no gene match: 13. CDR3 in DNA: TGTGCCAGTCGTCGGCAGTCTCAGGGGGCAAGCACAGATACGCAGTATTTT. This encodes CASRRQSQGASTDTQYF. The variable domain in full, completed from reference TRBV19 and TRBJ2-3, reads DGGITQSPKYLFRKEGQNVTLSCEQNLNHDAMYWYRQDPGQGLRLIYYSQIVNDFQKGDIAEGYSVSREKKESFPLTVTSAQKNPTAFYLCASRRQSQGASTDTQYFGPGTRLTVL.

V gene TRBV7-6 combines with J gene TRBJ2-2; D assignment may be TRBD1 or TRBD2 (5 bases each). This CDR3 has 14 residues. Germline V lookup: CDR1 SGHVS, CDR2 FNYEAQ. Trimming stripped 3 bases from V and 0 bases from J, with 5 bases between. The CDR3, as DNA: TGTGCCAGCAGCTTGGGGGCGAACACCGGGGAGCTGTTTTTT. Residues: CASSLGANTGELFF.

V gene TRBV6-7 combines with J gene TRBJ1-5, with D perhaps matching TRBD1 (6 bases). TRBV6-7 is classed as an ORF, of uncertain function. Trimming pared 0 bases from V and 6 bases from J, leaving 18 bases between. This CDR3 has 17 amino acids. The CDR3 region has the DNA TGTGCCAGCAGTTACTCCGCAAGCCAGGGGATGCGTCAGCCCCAGCATTTT. It encodes CASSYSASQGMRQPQHF.

The genes are TRBV7-9 and TRBJ1-1, with D unresolved. Germline CDR1 and CDR2: SEHNR and FQNEAQ (reference sequence). Deletions cut 1 base from V and 4 bases from J, with 10 bases between. The CDR3 extends over 14 amino acids. DNA for the CDR3: TGTGCCAGCAGCTTAGGGTCACAGTTCACTGAAGCTTTCTTT. Protein product: CASSLGSQFTEAFF.

A single count supports this clone. The chain has TRBV2 and TRBJ1-6, with no clear D. Germline values: CDR1 SNHLY, CDR2 FYNNEI. This CDR3 contains 13 residues. V lost 6 bases and J 13 bases, leaving 16 bases between the germline ends. The CDR3 DNA reads TGTGCCAGCAGAGGTGGGCCCGGATCCCCCCTCCACTTT. Residues: CASRGGPGSPLHF.

The chain has TRBV6-1 and TRBJ1-2; D is perhaps TRBD1 (5 bases). The CDR3 runs 14 residues. Germline V gives CDR1 MNHNS, CDR2 SASEGT. The V and J ends lost 1 base and 8 bases respectively, with 14 bases between them. For the CDR3, the DNA is TGTGCCAGCAGTGAAGGAGACAGACCCCGGGGCTACACCTTC. Amino acid sequence: CASSEGDRPRGYTF.

V is TRBV29-1 and J is TRBJ1-3; D remains ambiguous. Trimming took off 3 bases at V and 0 bases at J, with 6 bases between the two ends. Germline CDR1 reads SQVTM; CDR2 reads ANQGSEA. This CDR3 has 13 amino acids. The CDR3 region has the DNA TGCAGCGTTGAGACGGCCTCTGGAAACACCATATATTTT. The encoded protein is CSVETASGNTIYF.

V is TRBV3-1 (or the pseudogene TRBV3-2) and J is TRBJ1-2; tentative D call: TRBD1 (6 bases). The V gene's germline CDR1 is LGHDT and CDR2 YNNKEL (reference sequence). The V end was cut by 1 base, the J end by 6 bases, with 18 bases between. This CDR3 contains 16 residues. CDR3 DNA sequence: TGTGCCAGCAGCCAAGTTCTTGGTTCGGGGGCTGATGGCTACACCTTC. As protein: CASSQVLGSGADGYTF.

The V and J genes are TRBV24-1 and TRBJ2-2; TRBD2 matches at 12 bases. V trimming: 4 bases; J trimming: 5 bases; junction bases outside the gene matches: 4. The CDR3 totals 16 residues. From germline, CDR1 is KGHDR and CDR2 SFDVKD. The CDR3 is CATSETSGGRTGELFF. The CDR3 DNA reads as TGTGCCACCAGTGAGACTAGCGGGGGAAGGACCGGGGAGCTGTTTTTT.

The gene calls are TRBV29-1 and TRBJ2-2; TRBD2 might be the D (5 bases). The germline V and J ends were trimmed by 0 bases and 6 bases, with 14 bases remaining between them. Germline V gives CDR1 SQVTM, CDR2 ANQGSEA. The CDR3 is 15 residues long. Here the CDR3 reads CSVEDPGVRAGELFF. The CDR3 bases are TGCAGCGTTGAAGATCCCGGGGTGAGGGCCGGGGAGCTGTTTTTT.

The chain links TRBV6-5 to TRBJ1-6; 8 positions agree with TRBD1. Germline V CDR1 and CDR2: MNHEY, SVGAGI. V trimming: 7 bases; J trimming: 9 bases; junction bases outside the gene matches: 8. This CDR3 is 14 amino acids long. The CDR3 loop reads CASKQQGVASPLHF. CDR3 DNA: TGTGCCAGCAAACAACAGGGGGTTGCTTCACCCCTCCACTTT.

The chain couples TRBV5-1 to TRBJ1-1; maybe TRBD1 (6 bases). Trimming stripped 5 bases from V and 4 bases from J, with 12 bases between. The CDR3 runs to 13 residues. CDR1 and CDR2 from the germline V gene are SGHRS and YFSETQ. DNA for the CDR3: TGCGCCAGCAGGGGGGGCAGGTTCACTGAAGCTTTCTTT. As protein: CASRGGRFTEAFF.

This clone was detected once. The V call is TRBV28, the J call TRBJ2-6; either TRBD1 or TRBD2 may fit D (5 bases each). Germline loops: CDR1 MDHEN, CDR2 SYDVKM. The CDR3 extends over 15 amino acids. V was trimmed by 6 bases and J by 0 bases, leaving 9 bases between them. CDR3 in DNA: TGTGCCAGCAGCCGGGACGGCTCTGGGGCCAACGTCCTGACTTTC. It yields the protein CASSRDGSGANVLTF.

This sequence joins TRBV6-5 and TRBJ1-3, with 9 positions matching TRBD1. Looked up from germline, CDR1 is MNHEY and CDR2 is SVGAGI. Trimming cost V 6 bases and J 1 base; bases outside gene matches: 4. This CDR3 spans 15 amino acids. The CDR3 reads CASRRDRESGNTIYF. The CDR3 coding sequence is TGTGCCAGCAGGAGGGACAGGGAATCTGGAAACACCATATATTTT.

The chain carries TRBV30 and TRBJ1-6, with TRBD1 matching over 8 bases. The ends lost 0 bases at V and 8 bases at J; junction bases unmatched: 12. CDR1 is GTSNPN and CDR2 is SVGIG in the germline V gene (reference sequence). The CDR3 is made up of 17 amino acids. DNA for the CDR3: TGTGCCTGGAGTGTCTGGCAGGGGGCCCTGGGGGATTCACCCCTCCACTTT. Amino acid sequence: CAWSVWQGALGDSPLHF.

By sample fraction, this clone is medium-sized. The chain carries TRBV2 and TRBJ1-2, with D possibly TRBD1 on 6 matching bases. CDR3 length: 13 residues. V gave up 7 bases and J gave up 6 bases, with 15 bases separating them. In germline, CDR1 is SNHLY, CDR2 FYNNEI. CDR3 in DNA: TGTGCCAGCACAATACAGGGTATGGATGGCTACACCTTC. It encodes CASTIQGMDGYTF.

V is TRBV18 and J is TRBJ1-1; D is ambiguous. CDR1 and CDR2 (germline): KGHSH, LQKENI. Trimming took off 2 bases at V and 1 base at J, with 5 bases between the two ends. The CDR3 contains 13 residues. The CDR3 loop is CASSPTENTEAFF. As DNA, the CDR3 is TGTGCCAGCTCACCAACGGAGAACACTGAAGCTTTCTTT.

The CDR3 protein is CASSQTTGGYGYTF. The CDR3 DNA sequence: TGTGCCAGCAGCCAAACGACAGGGGGCTATGGCTACACCTTC. The genes are TRBV3-1 (or the pseudogene TRBV3-2) and TRBJ1-2; TRBD1 agrees at 9 bases. With 2 bases clipped from V and 4 bases from J, the junction kept 2 bases outside the gene matches. The length of the CDR3 is 14 residues. The V gene's germline CDR1 is LGHDT and CDR2 YNNKEL (reference sequence).

A note on this clone: The junction shows a germline mismatch at one end, possibly a read error. This chain connects TRBV7-7 to TRBJ2-2; 7 bases align to TRBD2. Germline values: CDR1 SSHAT, CDR2 FNYEAQ (reference sequence). CDR3 length: 16 amino acids. Here the CDR3 reads CASSLRAGTNTGELFF. DNA of the CDR3: TGTGCTAGCAGCTTAAGAGCGGGGACGAACACCGGGGAGCTGTTTTTT.

This clone is judged medium-sized. V usage is TRBV7-2 and J usage is TRBJ2-7; possible D gene TRBD2, 5 bases. Germline V lookup: CDR1 SGHTA, CDR2 FQGNSA. This CDR3 is 13 amino acids long. Trimming took 5 bases from V and 5 from J, leaving 13 bases between them. CDR3 coding DNA: TGTGCCAGCAGCAATACCCGGGGAAACGAGCAGTACTTC. It translates to CASSNTRGNEQYF.